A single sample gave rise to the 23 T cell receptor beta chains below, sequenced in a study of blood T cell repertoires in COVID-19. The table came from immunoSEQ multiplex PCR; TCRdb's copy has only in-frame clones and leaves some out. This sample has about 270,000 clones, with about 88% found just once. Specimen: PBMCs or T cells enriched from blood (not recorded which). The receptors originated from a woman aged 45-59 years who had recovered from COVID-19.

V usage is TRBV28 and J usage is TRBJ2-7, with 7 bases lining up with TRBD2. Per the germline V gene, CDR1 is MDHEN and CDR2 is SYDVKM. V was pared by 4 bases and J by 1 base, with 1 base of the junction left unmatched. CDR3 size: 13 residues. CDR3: CASSSGGSYEQYF. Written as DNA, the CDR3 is TGTGCCAGCAGTTCGGGGGGATCCTACGAGCAGTACTTC.

CDR3 in amino acids: CASSGGTGSSYEQYF. The CDR3 DNA reads TGTGCCAGCTCAGGAGGTACAGGGAGCTCCTACGAGCAGTACTTC. The V and J genes are TRBV18 and TRBJ2-7; maybe TRBD1 (6 bases). V lost 5 bases and J 0 bases, leaving 14 bases between the germline ends. Germline CDR1 KGHSH, CDR2 LQKENI. The CDR3 contains 15 residues.

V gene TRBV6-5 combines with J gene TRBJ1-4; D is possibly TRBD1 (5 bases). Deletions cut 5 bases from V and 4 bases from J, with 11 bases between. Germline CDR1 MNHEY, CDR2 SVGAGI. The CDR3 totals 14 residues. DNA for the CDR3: TGTGCCAGCAGTACGACAGTGCTTAATGAAAAACTGTTTTTT. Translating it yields CASSTTVLNEKLFF.

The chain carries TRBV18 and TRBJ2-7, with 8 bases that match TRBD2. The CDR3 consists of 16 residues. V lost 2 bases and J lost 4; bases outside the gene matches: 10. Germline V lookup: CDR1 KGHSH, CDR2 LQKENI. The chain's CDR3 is CASSPGGPAGGYEQYF. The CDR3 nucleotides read TGTGCCAGCTCACCAGGTGGGCCCGCGGGGGGTTACGAGCAGTACTTC.

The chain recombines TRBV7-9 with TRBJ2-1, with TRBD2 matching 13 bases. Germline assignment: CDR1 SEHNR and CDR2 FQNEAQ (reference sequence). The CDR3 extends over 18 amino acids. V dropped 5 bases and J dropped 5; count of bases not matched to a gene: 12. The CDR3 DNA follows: TGTGCCAGCAGCCTCCCCCGGCGACTAGCGGGAGGTAACAATGAGCAGTTCTTC. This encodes CASSLPRRLAGGNNEQFF. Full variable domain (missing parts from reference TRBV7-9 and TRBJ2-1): DTGVSQNPRHKITKRGQNVTFRCDPISEHNRLYWYRQTLGQGPEFLTYFQNEAQLEKSRLLSDRFSAERPKGSFSTLEIQRTEQGDSAMYLCASSLPRRLAGGNNEQFFGPGTRLTVL.

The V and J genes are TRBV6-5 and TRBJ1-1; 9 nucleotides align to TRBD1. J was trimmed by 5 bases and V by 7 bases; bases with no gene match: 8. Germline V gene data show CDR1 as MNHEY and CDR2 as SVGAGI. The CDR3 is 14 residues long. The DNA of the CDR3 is TGTGCCAGCACGCCGGACAGGGGTTTTACTGAAGCTTTCTTT. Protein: CASTPDRGFTEAFF.

Here the CDR3 reads CASRAALNTGELFF. The CDR3, as DNA: TGTGCCAGCAGGGCAGCGCTGAACACCGGGGAGCTGTTTTTT. The chain carries TRBV7-2 and TRBJ2-2; no reliable D call. The CDR3 totals 14 residues. V was trimmed by 6 bases and J by 1 base, leaving 9 bases between them. Germline V lookup: CDR1 SGHTA, CDR2 FQGNSA. The entire variable domain, with the rest obtained from reference TRBV7-2 and TRBJ2-2, is as follows: GAGVSQSPSNKVTEKGKDVELRCDPISGHTALYWYRQSLGQGLEFLIYFQGNSAPDKSGLPSDRFSAERTGGSVSTLTIQRTQQEDSAVYLCASRAALNTGELFFGEGSRLTVL.

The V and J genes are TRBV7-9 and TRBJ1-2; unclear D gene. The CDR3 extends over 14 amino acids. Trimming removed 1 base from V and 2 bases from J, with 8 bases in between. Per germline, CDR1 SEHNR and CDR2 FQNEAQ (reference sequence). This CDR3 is CASSLVRVNYGYTF. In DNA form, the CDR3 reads TGTGCCAGCAGCTTAGTCCGGGTCAACTATGGCTACACCTTC. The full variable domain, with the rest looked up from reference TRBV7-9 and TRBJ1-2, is DTGVSQNPRHKITKRGQNVTFRCDPISEHNRLYWYRQTLGQGPEFLTYFQNEAQLEKSRLLSDRFSAERPKGSFSTLEIQRTEQGDSAMYLCASSLVRVNYGYTFGSGTRLTVV.

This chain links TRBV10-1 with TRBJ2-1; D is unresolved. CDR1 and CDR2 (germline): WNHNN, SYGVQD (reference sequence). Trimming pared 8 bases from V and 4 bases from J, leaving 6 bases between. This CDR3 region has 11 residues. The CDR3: CASSGYNEQFF. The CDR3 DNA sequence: TGCGCCAGCTCCGGGTACAATGAGCAGTTCTTC.

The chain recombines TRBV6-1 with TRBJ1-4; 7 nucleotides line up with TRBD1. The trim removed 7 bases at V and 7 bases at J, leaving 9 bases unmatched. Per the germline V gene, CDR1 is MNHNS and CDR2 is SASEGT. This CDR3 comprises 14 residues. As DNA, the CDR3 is TGTGCCAGCACCTTTGGGGACAGCGCTGAAAAACTGTTTTTT. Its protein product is CASTFGDSAEKLFF.

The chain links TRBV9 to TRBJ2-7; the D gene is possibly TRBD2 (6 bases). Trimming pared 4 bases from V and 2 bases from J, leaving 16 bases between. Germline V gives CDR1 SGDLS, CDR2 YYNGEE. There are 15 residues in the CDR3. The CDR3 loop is CASSNSPGGAYEQYF. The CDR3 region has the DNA TGTGCCAGCAGCAACTCCCCCGGGGGAGCCTACGAGCAGTACTTC.

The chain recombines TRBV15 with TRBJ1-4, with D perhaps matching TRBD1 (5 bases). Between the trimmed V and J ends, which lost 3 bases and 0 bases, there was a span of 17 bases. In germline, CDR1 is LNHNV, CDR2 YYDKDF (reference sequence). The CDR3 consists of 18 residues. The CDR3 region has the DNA TGTGCCACCAGCAGTGGCCGTGCAGGGCCCGCAACTAATGAAAAACTGTTTTTT. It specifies CATSSGRAGPATNEKLFF.

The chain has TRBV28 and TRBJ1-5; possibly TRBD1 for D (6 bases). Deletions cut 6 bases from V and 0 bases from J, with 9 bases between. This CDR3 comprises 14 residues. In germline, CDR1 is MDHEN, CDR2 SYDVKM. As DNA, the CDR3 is TGTGCCAGCAGGGAGACAGGTAGCAATCAGCCCCAGCATTTT. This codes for CASRETGSNQPQHF.

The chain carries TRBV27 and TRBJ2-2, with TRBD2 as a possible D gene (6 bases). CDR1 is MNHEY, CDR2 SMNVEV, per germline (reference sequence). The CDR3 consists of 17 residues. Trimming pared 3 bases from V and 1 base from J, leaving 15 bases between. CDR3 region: CASSFRLSAGNTGELFF. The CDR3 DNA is TGTGCCAGCAGTTTCAGGCTTTCAGCGGGGAACACCGGGGAGCTGTTTTTT.

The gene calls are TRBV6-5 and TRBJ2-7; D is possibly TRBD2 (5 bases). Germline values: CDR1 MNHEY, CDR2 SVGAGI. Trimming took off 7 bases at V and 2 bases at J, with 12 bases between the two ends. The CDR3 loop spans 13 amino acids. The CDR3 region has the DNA TGTGCCAGCAAAGGGAGCGGACCCTACGAGCAGTACTTC. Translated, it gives CASKGSGPYEQYF.

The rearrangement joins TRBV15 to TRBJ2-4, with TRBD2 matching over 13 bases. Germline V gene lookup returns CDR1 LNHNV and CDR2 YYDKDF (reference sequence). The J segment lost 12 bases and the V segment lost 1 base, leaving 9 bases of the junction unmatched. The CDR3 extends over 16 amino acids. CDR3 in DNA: TGTGCCACCAGCAGAGGAGGGACTAGCGGGAACGAGGGTCAGTACTTC. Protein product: CATSRGGTSGNEGQYF.

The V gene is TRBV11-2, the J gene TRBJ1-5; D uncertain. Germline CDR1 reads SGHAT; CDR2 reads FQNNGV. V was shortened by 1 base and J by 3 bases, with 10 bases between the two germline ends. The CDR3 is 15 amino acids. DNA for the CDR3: TGTGCCAGCAGCTTAGCAGCCGGGTCCAATCAGCCCCAGCATTTT. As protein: CASSLAAGSNQPQHF.

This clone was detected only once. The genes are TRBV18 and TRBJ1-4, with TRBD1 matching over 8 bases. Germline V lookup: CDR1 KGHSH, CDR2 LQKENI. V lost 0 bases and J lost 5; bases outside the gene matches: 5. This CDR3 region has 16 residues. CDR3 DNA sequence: TGTGCCAGCTCACCACCGTCAGGGGGCTCGAATGAAAAACTGTTTTTT. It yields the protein CASSPPSGGSNEKLFF.

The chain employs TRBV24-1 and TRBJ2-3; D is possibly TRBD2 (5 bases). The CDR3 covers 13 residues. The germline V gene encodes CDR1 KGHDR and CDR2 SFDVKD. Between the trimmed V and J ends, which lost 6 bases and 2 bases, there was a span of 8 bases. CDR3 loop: CATSKEVTDTQYF. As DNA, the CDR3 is TGTGCCACCAGTAAGGAGGTCACAGATACGCAGTATTTT.

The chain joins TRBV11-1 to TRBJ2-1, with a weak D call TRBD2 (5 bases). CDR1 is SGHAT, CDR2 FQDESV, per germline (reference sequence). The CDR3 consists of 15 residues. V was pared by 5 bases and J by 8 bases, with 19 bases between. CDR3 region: CASSVLLGPVDEQFF. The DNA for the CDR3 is TGTGCCAGCAGCGTATTACTAGGACCGGTGGATGAGCAGTTCTTC.

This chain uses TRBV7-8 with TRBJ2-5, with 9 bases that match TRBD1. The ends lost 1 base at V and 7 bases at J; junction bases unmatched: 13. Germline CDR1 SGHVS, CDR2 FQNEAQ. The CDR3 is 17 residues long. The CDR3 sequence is CASSLVGAGTGYGTQYF. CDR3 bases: TGTGCCAGCAGCTTAGTAGGCGCCGGGACAGGGTATGGGACCCAGTACTTC. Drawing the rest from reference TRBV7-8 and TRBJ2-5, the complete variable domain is GAGVSQSPRYKVAKRGQDVALRCDPISGHVSLFWYQQALGQGPEFLTYFQNEAQLDKSGLPSDRFFAERPEGSVSTLKIQRTQQEDSAVYLCASSLVGAGTGYGTQYFGPGTRLLVL.

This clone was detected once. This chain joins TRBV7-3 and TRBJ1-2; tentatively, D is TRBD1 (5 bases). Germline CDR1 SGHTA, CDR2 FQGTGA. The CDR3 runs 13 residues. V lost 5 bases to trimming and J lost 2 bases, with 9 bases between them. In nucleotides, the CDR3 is TGTGCCAGCAGCCCGGACAACAACTATGGCTACACCTTC. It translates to CASSPDNNYGYTF. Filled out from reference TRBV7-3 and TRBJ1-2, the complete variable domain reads GAGVSQTPSNKVTEKGKYVELRCDPISGHTALYWYRQSLGQGPEFLIYFQGTGAADDSGLPNDRFFAVRPEGSVSTLKIQRTERGDSAVYLCASSPDNNYGYTFGSGTRLTVV.

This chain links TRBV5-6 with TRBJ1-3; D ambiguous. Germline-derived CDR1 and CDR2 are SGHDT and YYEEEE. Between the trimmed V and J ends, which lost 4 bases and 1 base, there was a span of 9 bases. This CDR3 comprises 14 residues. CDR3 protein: CASSPTRSGNTIYF. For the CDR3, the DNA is TGTGCCAGCAGCCCGACGAGGTCTGGAAACACCATATATTTT.